Sequencing of this T cell receptor beta chain was carried out in a study of vaccination and CD4 T cells after COVID-19. Study at large: Nasal swab PCR identified SARS-CoV-2 in the convalescent patients, of whom roughly 9 were mild and one severe.

Treatment meaning: roughly 11-day PBMC culture with coronavirus spike peptide pools or control peptides (ViraFEST assay). Comment on this clonotype: Its specificity is unknown.

Sequenced with the Oncomine TCR Beta short-read assay was DNA taken from cultured CD4+ T cells. TCRdb reanalysed the PCR reads using MiXCR and keeps one entry per CDR3 protein. Counted here are about 21,000 distinct CDR3 sequences, 56% occurring once; the ten biggest clones make up 9.5% to 13%. Whole-study results and caveats: Researchers report that 304 of 307 vaccine-specific clones in convalescent patients proved spike mono-reactive.

Trimming removed 1 base at V and 3 bases at J, with 10 bases between. The CDR3 is made up of 14 amino acids. Germline assignment: CDR1 SGHTA and CDR2 FQGNSA. The chain combines TRBV7-2 with TRBJ2-7; unclear D gene. The receptor's source is a human donor who had recovered from COVID-19. The sequenced sample consisted of CD4+ T cells from blood, cultured in vitro. The CDR3 DNA follows: TGTGCCAGCAGCTTAGATAGGGCTGACTACGAGCAGTACTTC. Its protein product is CASSLDRADYEQYF.